The 28 T cell receptor beta chains presented below share a single source sample, sequenced in a study of control samples from healthy donors and cancer patients. Libraries were prepared by immunoSEQ multiplex PCR; TCRdb keeps only in-frame clonotypes and omits some of them. The repertoire holds over 150,000 clones, with approximately 94% as singletons. Specimen: blood. Receptor source: a woman under 30 in good health.

On this clone: The sample contains more than one DNA sequence encoding this CDR3. J is TRBJ1-1 and V is TRBV6-5, with no clear D. The CDR3 runs 13 residues. Trimming removed 0 bases at V and 1 base at J, with 3 bases between. The germline CDR1 and CDR2 sequences are MNHEY and SVGAGI. CDR3 sequence: CASSYSQNTEAFF. CDR3 nucleotides: TGTGCCAGCAGTTACTCTCAGAACACTGAAGCTTTCTTT.

This chain uses TRBV29-1 with TRBJ1-2; 7 bases map to TRBD1. Germline V gene data show CDR1 as SQVTM and CDR2 as ANQGSEA. The CDR3 consists of 14 residues. Germline trimming cut 3 bases from V and 4 bases from J; bases unmatched to any gene: 8. The CDR3 DNA follows: TGCAGCGTTGACAGGGGGGAGGGGGTCTATGGCTACACCTTC. This codes for CSVDRGEGVYGYTF.

The V call is TRBV5-1, the J call TRBJ2-7; D may be TRBD1 (5 bases). The length of the CDR3 is 13 residues. Per germline, CDR1 SGHRS and CDR2 YFSETQ. V lost 4 bases and J lost 8, with 16 bases in between. CDR3 sequence: CASSEAAGNKQYF. CDR3 nucleotides: TGCGCCAGCAGCGAGGCGGCAGGGAATAAGCAGTACTTC.

V is TRBV27 and J is TRBJ1-1; D is undetermined. The V end lost 5 bases, the J end lost 7 bases, and 14 bases lay between the germline ends. This CDR3 comprises 13 residues. Germline assignment: CDR1 MNHEY and CDR2 SMNVEV (reference sequence). In nucleotides, the CDR3 is TGTGCCAGCAGTACCTCGGGCCGGGTTGAAGCTTTCTTT. As protein: CASSTSGRVEAFF.

This chain links TRBV7-2 with TRBJ1-1; unclear D gene. CDR1 and CDR2 from the germline V gene are SGHTA and FQGNSA. V lost 1 base and J 1 base, leaving 7 bases between the germline ends. CDR3 size: 14 residues. DNA of the CDR3: TGTGCCAGCAGCTTAGTTTTCTGGAACACTGAAGCTTTCTTT. It translates to CASSLVFWNTEAFF. Looking up the rest from reference TRBV7-2 and TRBJ1-1 gives the full variable domain: GAGVSQSPSNKVTEKGKDVELRCDPISGHTALYWYRQSLGQGLEFLIYFQGNSAPDKSGLPSDRFSAERTGGSVSTLTIQRTQQEDSAVYLCASSLVFWNTEAFFGQGTRLTVV.

This sequence joins TRBV27 and TRBJ2-7, with D maybe TRBD1 (5 bases). V shed 8 bases and J shed 4 bases, with 9 bases lying between them. This CDR3 is built from 11 residues. Germline V gene lookup returns CDR1 MNHEY and CDR2 SMNVEV (reference sequence). The CDR3 here is CASPPGYEQYF. Written as DNA, the CDR3 is TGTGCCAGCCCCCCAGGGTACGAGCAGTACTTC.

This chain uses TRBV6-4 with TRBJ2-3, with 8 bases matching TRBD2. Germline V gene lookup returns CDR1 MRHNA and CDR2 SNTAGT. This CDR3 is 15 amino acids long. Unmatched junction bases numbered 5, after V lost 4 bases and J lost 2 bases. CDR3 in DNA: TGTGCCAGCAGTGCCGTAGCGGGGTCCACAGATACGCAGTATTTT. It translates to CASSAVAGSTDTQYF.

The chain employs TRBV11-2 and TRBJ1-3, with D unresolved. This CDR3 region has 12 residues. The germline V gene encodes CDR1 SGHAT and CDR2 FQNNGV. With 3 bases removed from V and 2 bases from J, the gap between germline ends came to 2 bases. CDR3 nucleotide sequence: TGTGCCAGCAGCTTCACTGGAAACACCATATATTTT. Protein product: CASSFTGNTIYF.

The CDR3 region has the DNA TGTGCAAGTCGCTCCTACCGACAGGGGGAAAGCGGGGAGCTGTTTTTT. The encoded protein is CASRSYRQGESGELFF. The chain joins TRBV12-2 to TRBJ2-2; the table assigns TRBD1, which was not confirmed against the DNA. TRBV12-2 is given as a pseudogene. The CDR3 loop spans 16 amino acids.

This chain uses TRBV5-4 with TRBJ2-1; TRBD2 agrees at 12 bases. There are 15 residues in the CDR3. Germline V gene lookup returns CDR1 SGHNT and CDR2 YYREEE (reference sequence). V lost 4 bases, J lost 10 bases, and 9 bases stayed unmatched. The CDR3 bases are TGTGCCAGCAGCCCTAGCGGGGGGGCAAAAGAAGAGCAGTTCTTC. Amino acid sequence: CASSPSGGAKEEQFF.

The rearrangement uses TRBV6-5 and TRBJ1-1, with D uncertain. The CDR3 spans 14 residues. Per the germline V gene, CDR1 is MNHEY and CDR2 is SVGAGI. Trimming stripped 8 bases from V and 3 bases from J, with 16 bases between. The CDR3 loop reads CASGGGLSYTEAFF. The CDR3 region has the DNA TGTGCCAGCGGCGGTGGTTTGTCGTACACTGAAGCTTTCTTT.

V and J are TRBV19 and TRBJ2-1; D is undetermined. Trimming shortened V by 4 bases and J by 6 bases, and 7 bases separated the two germline ends. This CDR3 spans 12 amino acids. The V gene's germline CDR1 is LNHDA and CDR2 SQIVND (reference sequence). The DNA for the CDR3 is TGTGCCAGTAGTACGCTAGGCAATGAGCAGTTCTTC. Protein sequence: CASSTLGNEQFF.

The chain links TRBV11-3 to TRBJ2-2; possibly TRBD2 for D (5 bases). V was trimmed by 1 base and J by 6 bases, leaving 12 bases between them. This CDR3 has 15 residues. Germline loops: CDR1 SGHNT, CDR2 YENEEA. Here the CDR3 reads CASSLGGIAAGELFF. The CDR3 region has the DNA TGTGCCAGCAGCTTAGGAGGGATCGCGGCCGGGGAGCTGTTTTTT.

This clone has a single count. The chain recombines TRBV19 with TRBJ1-3; D gene ambiguous. Trimming stripped 3 bases from V and 5 bases from J, with 11 bases between. In germline, CDR1 is LNHDA, CDR2 SQIVND (reference sequence). CDR3 length: 14 residues. The CDR3: CASSIQSGRNTIYF. The CDR3 nucleotides are TGTGCCAGTAGTATTCAATCGGGGAGAAACACCATATATTTT.

The chain joins TRBV28 to TRBJ1-2, with 8 bases fitting TRBD1. In germline, CDR1 is MDHEN, CDR2 SYDVKM. CDR3 length: 15 residues. J gave up 4 bases and V 6 bases, and 10 bases lay outside the gene matches. In nucleotides, the CDR3 is TGTGCCAGCAGCCTGGGGACCGGGACAGGCTATGGCTACACCTTC. Its translation is CASSLGTGTGYGYTF.

In its sample, this clone was seen once. The V call is TRBV6-2 or TRBV6-3, the J call TRBJ2-7; 8 positions match TRBD1. V gave up 6 bases and J gave up 1 base; unmatched junction bases: 11. Germline CDR1 MNHEY, CDR2 SVGEGT. The CDR3 consists of 16 residues. In DNA form, the CDR3 reads TGTGCCAGCAGCCCCGTTCGGGACAGGTCTTCCTACGAGCAGTACTTC. Translating it yields CASSPVRDRSSYEQYF.

The rearrangement uses TRBV7-2 and TRBJ2-3; D is perhaps TRBD1 (6 bases). The germline CDR1 and CDR2 sequences are SGHTA and FQGNSA. Trimming removed 5 bases from V and 2 bases from J, with 14 bases in between. The CDR3 is 15 amino acids. In nucleotides, the CDR3 is TGTGCCAGCAGCAAAAAACAGGGCGTCACAGATACGCAGTATTTT. The encoded protein is CASSKKQGVTDTQYF.

This rearrangement joins TRBV6-5 to TRBJ2-2; D ambiguous. V was clipped by 6 bases and J by 0 bases, with 5 bases between them. The CDR3 is made up of 13 amino acids. Germline CDR1 MNHEY, CDR2 SVGAGI. CDR3 sequence: CASRNSNTGELFF. The DNA of the CDR3 is TGTGCCAGCAGGAATTCGAACACCGGGGAGCTGTTTTTT.

The rearrangement uses TRBV7-8 and TRBJ2-5; TRBD2 matches at 9 bases. The CDR3 covers 16 residues. Unmatched junction bases numbered 6, after V lost 2 bases and J lost 2 bases. From germline, CDR1 is SGHVS and CDR2 FQNEAQ. This chain's CDR3 is CASSLRLAEQQETQYF. CDR3 nucleotide sequence: TGTGCCAGCAGCTTACGACTAGCGGAGCAACAAGAGACCCAGTACTTC.

The rearrangement links TRBV6-2 or TRBV6-3 to TRBJ1-5, with 7 bases identical to TRBD1. This CDR3 contains 15 residues. Unmatched junction bases numbered 7, after V lost 6 bases and J lost 2 bases. Germline V gives CDR1 MNHEY, CDR2 SVGEGT. CDR3 in amino acids: CASSHPDRGNQPQHF. Written as DNA, the CDR3 is TGTGCCAGCAGCCACCCTGACAGGGGCAATCAGCCCCAGCATTTT.

To note about this clone: Its ends do not fully match the called genes, so a read error is possible. The rearrangement links TRBV4-2 to TRBJ2-7; TRBD1 matches at 8 bases. The CDR3 sequence is 15 residues long. CDR1 and CDR2 (germline): LGHNA, YNFKEQ. Written as DNA, the CDR3 is TGTGCCAGCAGTAGCCCGGACAGGGACTCCCACGAGCAGTACTTC. Protein: CASSSPDRDSHEQYF.

The J gene is TRBJ2-2, the V gene TRBV5-6; the D call may be TRBD1 or TRBD2 (7 bases each). CDR1 and CDR2 (germline): SGHDT, YYEEEE. Trimming cost V 1 base and J 4 bases, with 20 bases left between them. The CDR3 has 18 amino acids. The CDR3 loop is CASSLWGSGGGSTGELFF. CDR3 coding DNA: TGTGCCAGCAGCTTGTGGGGCTCAGGGGGGGGCTCCACCGGGGAGCTGTTTTTT. The variable domain in full, completed from reference TRBV5-6 and TRBJ2-2, reads DAGVTQSPTHLIKTRGQQVTLRCSPKSGHDTVSWYQQALGQGPQFIFQYYEEEERQRGNFPDRFSGHQFPNYSSELNVNALLLGDSALYLCASSLWGSGGGSTGELFFGEGSRLTVL.

The CDR3 region has the DNA TGTGCCAGCAGGGACAGCTCCTACGAGCAGTACTTC. This translates into CASRDSSYEQYF. The chain combines TRBV6-5 with TRBJ2-7, with D possibly being TRBD1 (6 bases). This CDR3 has 12 amino acids. Trimming cost V 6 bases and J 0 bases, with 6 bases left between them. Germline V CDR1 and CDR2: MNHEY, SVGAGI.

The chain combines TRBV27 with TRBJ2-1; tentatively, D is TRBD2 (5 bases). V was shortened by 5 bases and J by 5 bases, with 10 bases between the two germline ends. This CDR3 comprises 13 residues. Germline CDR1 is MNHEY and CDR2 is SMNVEV (reference sequence). The CDR3 here is CASSLDWDNEQFF. Written as DNA, the CDR3 is TGTGCCAGCAGTCTGGACTGGGACAATGAGCAGTTCTTC.

This chain links TRBV11-3 with TRBJ1-2, with 8 bases aligning to TRBD1. Germline V gene data show CDR1 as SGHNT and CDR2 as YENEEA. J gave up 8 bases and V 5 bases, and 7 bases lay outside the gene matches. This CDR3 spans 13 amino acids. The DNA for the CDR3 is TGTGCCAGCAGCATCGGGACAGGTGGGGGCTACACCTTC. It encodes CASSIGTGGGYTF.

The V gene is TRBV6-2 or TRBV6-3, the J gene TRBJ1-5; TRBD1 might be the D (5 bases). Trimming removed 6 bases from V and 6 bases from J, with 12 bases in between. Germline V CDR1 and CDR2: MNHEY, SVGEGT. The CDR3 runs to 13 residues. CDR3 sequence reads: CASSRGPTQPQHF. CDR3 coding DNA: TGTGCCAGCAGCCGGGGCCCCACTCAGCCCCAGCATTTT.

The V and J genes are TRBV11-3 and TRBJ2-1; D not resolved. Germline V gives CDR1 SGHNT, CDR2 YENEEA. V shed 5 bases and J shed 7 bases, with 12 bases lying between them. This CDR3 spans 13 amino acids. The CDR3 here is CASSPGSLNEQFF. CDR3 DNA sequence: TGTGCCAGCAGCCCCGGGTCCCTTAATGAGCAGTTCTTC.

The V call is TRBV5-4, the J call TRBJ2-1; D unclear. The CDR3 is 12 amino acids. V dropped 0 bases and J dropped 6 bases, with 4 bases sitting between them. Germline V gives CDR1 SGHNT, CDR2 YYREEE (reference sequence). The CDR3 protein is CASSLDGNEQFF. CDR3 nucleotides: TGTGCCAGCAGCTTGGACGGCAATGAGCAGTTCTTC.